One T cell receptor (beta chain) is described in this entry. Seattle-derived patients entered the study during active infection and were followed longitudinally. This sample is drawn from a study of blood T cell repertoires in COVID-19. Study-wide background: Samples representing acute and convalescent COVID-19 were sourced from the United States, Italy and Spain.

Authors' processing steps: Reference gene primer amplification gave estimated nucleated cell counts. Some clones are missing from TCRdb's copy, which holds only in-frame ones; the method was immunoSEQ multiplex PCR. The DNA was the basis for D and trimming; V, J and clone size are from that table. The table includes hundreds of thousands of clones, 90% to 95% detected once. The sequence was obtained from a man aged 55 to 70 with COVID-19, enrolled during active disease. The sequencing sample was made of peripheral blood.

CDR3 DNA: TGTGCCAGCAGTTTATCGACAGGGGGCCGTACTGAAGCTTTCTTT. Residues: CASSLSTGGRTEAFF. The rearrangement links TRBV27 to TRBJ1-1, with TRBD1 identical over 10 bases. V lost 0 bases to trimming and J lost 5 bases; unmatched junction nucleotides: 3. There are 15 residues in the CDR3. The germline V gene has CDR1 MNHEY and CDR2 SMNVEV (reference sequence).